A selection of T cell receptor beta chains follows, all from one sample in a study of T cell responses to AZD1222 COVID-19 vaccine. TCRdb keeps only in-frame clones here, not all; method: immunoSEQ multiplex PCR. The table lists 200,000 or so clones, approximately 92% of them singletons. Sequencing was performed on peripheral blood, taken on day 0 of AZD1222 vaccination. Receptor source: an adult in good health. Both conserved end residues are part of each CDR3. A D gene is named only where the DNA matches it firmly. Clone size is stated in some rows and not others, as once, few, many or a class when expanded.

clone_size | j_call | v_call | d_call | cdr3_aa | cdr3_nt
once | TRBJ1-1 | TRBV5-4 | TRBD1 | CASSPRTGLNTEAFF | TGTGCCAGCAGCCCTCGGACAGGATTGAACACTGAAGCTTTCTTT
- | TRBJ1-1 | TRBV20-1 | - | CSASSYTEAFF | TGCAGTGCTAGTAGTTACACTGAAGCTTTCTTT
- | TRBJ2-7 | TRBV7-9 | TRBD1 | CASSSRQGVNEQYF | TGTGCCAGCAGCTCTCGACAGGGGGTAAACGAGCAGTACTTC
- | TRBJ2-4 | TRBV10-2 | - | CASSDPLAKNIQYF | TGCGCCAGCAGTGATCCTCTAGCCAAAAACATTCAGTACTTC
- | TRBJ2-7 | TRBV5-1 | TRBD2 | CASRLDTSGSYEQYF | TGCGCCAGCAGACTAGATACTAGCGGGAGCTACGAGCAGTACTTC
- | TRBJ1-1 | TRBV7-7 | TRBD1 | CDGRDQGATEAFF | TGTGACGGTAGGGACCAGGGGGCCACTGAAGCTTTCTTT
- | TRBJ2-7 | TRBV3-1/TRBV3-2 | - | CASSQLSGIAGEQYF | TGTGCCAGCAGCCAACTCTCAGGGATTGCCGGGGAGCAGTACTTC
few | TRBJ1-6 | TRBV18 | - | CASTAGDSPLHF | TGTGCCAGCACGGCCGGTGATTCACCCCTCCACTTT
- | TRBJ1-4 | TRBV4-2 | TRBD1 | CASSQDEGAGNEKLFF | TGTGCCAGCAGCCAAGACGAGGGGGCAGGCAATGAAAAACTGTTTTTT
- | TRBJ1-5 | TRBV19 | - | CASSMRRGGSNQPQHF | TGTGCCAGTAGTATGCGACGTGGAGGTTCAAATCAGCCCCAGCATTTT
- | TRBJ1-1 | TRBV6-1 | TRBD1 | CASSQQGVKAFF | TGTGCCAGCAGTCAGCAGGGGGTCAAAGCTTTCTTT
- | TRBJ2-3 | TRBV21-1 | - | CASTRTSGRWKDTQYF | TGTGCCAGCACCAGGACTAGCGGGAGATGGAAAGATACGCAGTATTTT
once | TRBJ1-2 | TRBV19 | - | CASSILPRTDGYTF | TGTGCCAGTAGTATACTCCCCCGGACGGATGGCTACACCTTC
- | TRBJ2-7 | TRBV12-3/TRBV12-4 | - | CASSLQPYEQYF | TGTGCCAGCAGTTTACAGCCCTACGAGCAGTACTTC
- | TRBJ2-3 | TRBV7-9 | - | CASSLADPMADTQYF | TGTGCCAGCAGCTTAGCGGATCCAATGGCAGATACGCAGTATTTT
- | TRBJ1-6 | TRBV5-1 | - | CASSAGTSSSPLHF | TGCGCCAGCAGCGCCGGGACGTCGAGTTCACCCCTCCACTTT
- | TRBJ1-1 | TRBV6-1 | TRBD1 | CASSELDRVGEAFF | TGTGCCAGCAGTGAGTTAGACAGGGTAGGTGAAGCTTTCTTT
- | TRBJ2-5 | TRBV18 | - | CASSPQETQYF | TGTGCCAGCTCACCCCAAGAGACCCAGTACTTC
- | TRBJ1-2 | TRBV4-1 | TRBD1 | CASSSPPIQRTGNYGYTF | TGCGCCAGCAGTTCACCCCCCATTCAAAGGACAGGCAACTATGGCTACACCTTC
- | TRBJ2-5 | TRBV10-3 | - | CASRGGETQYF | TGTGCCTCCAGGGGCGGTGAGACCCAGTACTTC
once | TRBJ2-1 | TRBV19 | TRBD2 | CASTWASGSYNEQFF | TGTGCCAGTACTTGGGCTAGCGGTTCCTACAATGAGCAGTTCTTC